This is a list of T cell receptor beta chains from one sample in a study of OX40 agonist ivuxolimab in advanced cancers. Sequencing was performed with immunoSEQ multiplex PCR; in TCRdb, only in-frame clones are kept and a portion is missing. The repertoire holds 12,000 or so clones, about 87% seen once, with about half in the top ten. The material sequenced was CD4+ or CD8+ T cells sorted from blood, taken in a trial of the OX40 agonist ivuxolimab. The receptor source for this set is an adult with an advanced solid tumor such as melanoma, head and neck, liver or kidney cancer. CDR3s include the opening cysteine and the closing phenylalanine or tryptophan. The D gene is left open where the match is weak. Only part of the rows carry a size: once, few, many, or a class if the clone is expanded.

D,size,V,J,CDR3,DNA
.,.,TRBV28,TRBJ2-7,CASSLTGHEQYF,TGTGCCAGCAGTTTGACAGGCCACGAGCAGTACTTC
.,.,TRBV21-1,TRBJ2-2,CASSKGRVGELFF,TGTGCCAGCAGCAAAGGGAGGGTCGGGGAGCTGTTTTTT
.,.,TRBV7-2,TRBJ2-1,CASSLLSGALQFF,TGTGCCAGCAGCTTATTGTCCGGTGCGTTGCAGTTCTTC
.,once,TRBV27,TRBJ2-5,CASSFVGGETQYF,TGTGCCAGCAGTTTTGTAGGGGGTGAGACCCAGTACTTC
.,few,TRBV6-1,TRBJ2-1,CASSEPPLEDEQFF,TGTGCCAGCAGTGAACCCCCCTTAGAGGATGAGCAGTTCTTC
TRBD2,.,TRBV19,TRBJ2-7,CASSLGTTYEQYF,TGTGCCAGTAGTCTCGGGACTACCTACGAGCAGTACTTC
.,.,TRBV4-2,TRBJ2-2,CASSQDDGSTGELFF,TGTGCCAGCAGCCAAGATGACGGGAGCACCGGGGAGCTGTTTTTT
.,.,TRBV29-1,TRBJ1-1,CSVYQGGYTEAFF,TGCAGCGTTTACCAAGGGGGGTACACTGAAGCTTTCTTT
.,.,TRBV19,TRBJ2-5,CASKGAASGLQETQYF,TGTGCCAGTAAAGGAGCGGCTAGTGGGCTTCAAGAGACCCAGTACTTC
.,.,TRBV6-4,TRBJ2-2,CASSDSESGTGELFF,TGTGCCAGCAGTGACTCGGAGAGCGGCACCGGGGAGCTGTTTTTT
.,.,TRBV2,TRBJ2-7,CASTDRDGYEQYF,TGTGCCAGCACCGATCGGGACGGCTACGAGCAGTACTTC
TRBD2,.,TRBV7-3,TRBJ2-1,CASSPGTSGSGNEQFF,TGTGCCAGCAGCCCGGGGACTAGCGGGAGTGGAAATGAGCAGTTCTTC
TRBD1,.,TRBV19,TRBJ1-2,CASSIGDRGGYGYTF,TGTGCCAGTAGTATTGGAGACAGGGGGGGTTATGGCTACACCTTC
TRBD2,.,TRBV7-3,TRBJ2-5,CASSLGPGLAGEQETQYF,TGTGCCAGCAGCTTAGGTCCGGGACTAGCGGGAGAACAAGAGACCCAGTACTTC
.,.,TRBV9,TRBJ2-7,CASSGLLGEQYF,TGTGCCAGCAGCGGCTTGCTTGGAGAGCAGTACTTC
.,.,TRBV7-9,TRBJ2-5,CASSSGTGKETQYF,TGTGCCAGCAGCTCTGGGACTGGAAAAGAGACCCAGTACTTC
TRBD1,once,TRBV20-1,TRBJ1-2,CSARGGDGYTF,TGCAGTGCCAGAGGGGGCGATGGCTACACCTTC
TRBD2,.,TRBV5-6,TRBJ2-3,CASSGGLAGGVTDTQYF,TGTGCCAGCAGCGGCGGACTAGCGGGAGGCGTCACAGATACGCAGTATTTT
.,.,TRBV7-3,TRBJ2-2,CASSLTGRELFF,TGTGCCAGCAGCTTAACAGGGCGGGAGCTGTTTTTT
TRBD2,.,TRBV27,TRBJ2-1,CASSWTSGSYNEQFF,TGTGCCAGCAGTTGGACTAGCGGATCCTACAATGAGCAGTTCTTC
TRBD2,.,TRBV7-9,TRBJ2-1,CASSFTGGNEQFF,TGTGCCAGCAGCTTCACGGGGGGCAATGAGCAGTTCTTC
.,.,TRBV5-6,TRBJ1-1,CASSSGQNRIAFF,TGTGCCAGCAGCTCCGGACAGAATCGAATAGCTTTCTTT
.,once,TRBV5-4,TRBJ2-3,CASSLREKYPDTQYF,TGTGCCAGCAGCTTGCGGGAGAAATACCCAGATACGCAGTATTTT
TRBD2,.,TRBV6-5,TRBJ2-3,CASSLGTSGSTDTQYF,TGTGCCAGCAGTTTAGGGACTAGCGGGAGCACAGATACGCAGTATTTT
.,once,TRBV11-3,TRBJ1-6,CASSQRRQYNSPLHF,TGTGCCAGCAGCCAACGAAGACAGTATAATTCACCCCTCCACTTT
.,.,TRBV2,TRBJ2-5,CASSAAGGKETQYF,TGTGCCAGCAGTGCCGCAGGAGGAAAGGAGACCCAGTACTTC
.,.,TRBV27,TRBJ2-5,CASSLDYLRETQYF,TGTGCCAGCAGTTTGGACTACCTCCGAGAGACCCAGTACTTC
TRBD2,.,TRBV7-9,TRBJ2-1,CASSLPSGVSSYNEQFF,TGTGCCAGCAGCTTGCCTAGCGGGGTTAGCTCCTACAATGAGCAGTTCTTC
.,.,TRBV7-9,TRBJ2-6,CASSPETGANVLTF,TGTGCCAGCAGCCCCGAGACTGGGGCCAACGTCCTGACTTTC
.,.,TRBV12-5,TRBJ1-2,CASAGQGVYGYTF,TGTGCTAGTGCCGGTCAGGGTGTGTATGGCTACACCTTC
TRBD1,.,TRBV10-1,TRBJ2-7,CASSGTGGSYEQYF,TGCGCCAGCAGTGGGACAGGGGGCTCCTACGAGCAGTACTTC
.,.,TRBV19,TRBJ2-7,CASSISASSYEQYF,TGTGCCAGTAGTATTTCAGCCAGCTCCTACGAGCAGTACTTC
.,.,TRBV6-5,TRBJ2-1,CASSYEVAIYNEQFF,TGTGCCAGCAGTTACGAAGTAGCGATTTACAATGAGCAGTTCTTC
.,few,TRBV19,TRBJ1-1,CASSIPGVEAFF,TGTGCCAGTAGTATACCCGGGGTTGAAGCTTTCTTT
TRBD2,.,TRBV6-1,TRBJ2-2,CASSERRPGQAGVTGELFF,TGTGCCAGCAGTGAAAGGCGGCCGGGGCAGGCGGGAGTTACCGGGGAGCTGTTTTTT
.,.,TRBV19,TRBJ2-1,CASSLSWEQFF,TGTGCCAGTAGTCTTAGTTGGGAGCAGTTCTTC
TRBD2,.,TRBV5-1,TRBJ2-3,CASSHLTRTSGSTDTQYF,TGCGCCAGCAGCCACCTTACTCGAACTAGCGGTAGCACAGATACGCAGTATTTT
.,.,TRBV19,TRBJ2-1,CASSAGGRASYNEQFF,TGTGCCAGTAGTGCCGGGGGGCGGGCCTCCTACAATGAGCAGTTCTTC
TRBD2,.,TRBV27,TRBJ2-3,CASSLSLAGLRADTQYF,TGTGCCAGCAGTCTCTCTCTAGCGGGTTTGAGGGCAGATACGCAGTATTTT
TRBD2,once,TRBV4-3,TRBJ2-1,CASSTGLAAYNEQFF,TGCGCCAGCAGCACGGGACTAGCTGCCTACAATGAGCAGTTCTTC
.,.,TRBV19,TRBJ2-7,CASSPGTIGYEQYF,TGTGCCAGTAGTCCCGGGACGATCGGCTACGAGCAGTACTTC
.,.,TRBV10-1,TRBJ2-3,CASSPGTGSRDTQYF,TGCGCCAGCAGCCCGGGAACGGGATCCAGAGATACGCAGTATTTT
TRBD2,.,TRBV6-6,TRBJ2-3,CASTSGGSTDTQYF,TGTGCCAGCACATCGGGGGGAAGCACAGATACGCAGTATTTT
.,.,TRBV27,TRBJ2-1,CASSLGHHNEQFF,TGTGCCAGCAGTTTAGGTCATCACAATGAGCAGTTCTTC
TRBD2,once,TRBV28,TRBJ2-2,CASSYPGLAGGGELFF,TGTGCCAGCAGTTACCCCGGACTAGCGGGAGGAGGGGAGCTGTTTTTT
.,.,TRBV9,TRBJ1-2,CASSVAISGTNYGYTF,TGTGCCAGCAGCGTAGCAATATCGGGAACCAACTATGGCTACACCTTC
TRBD2,.,TRBV14,TRBJ2-1,CASSSGLAGGITYNEQFF,TGTGCCAGCAGCTCGGGACTAGCGGGAGGTATCACCTACAATGAGCAGTTCTTC
.,.,TRBV9,TRBJ2-1,CASSVAGYPRDNEQFF,TGTGCCAGCAGCGTAGCAGGCTACCCAAGGGACAATGAGCAGTTCTTC
.,.,TRBV9,TRBJ1-6,CASSPGAGNRVNSPLHF,TGTGCCAGCAGCCCCGGAGCGGGGAACAGGGTTAATTCACCCCTCCACTTT
TRBD2,.,TRBV27,TRBJ2-2,CASSASTSGRAVDGELFF,TGTGCCAGCAGTGCTTCTACTAGCGGGAGGGCCGTTGACGGGGAGCTGTTTTTT
.,.,TRBV4-2,TRBJ1-5,CASSQGGGAGQPQHF,TGTGCCAGCAGCCAAGGAGGTGGGGCAGGACAGCCCCAGCATTTT
.,medium-sized,TRBV6-1,TRBJ1-5,CASSERGVGQPQHF,TGTGCCAGCTCCGAACGGGGGGTCGGCCAGCCCCAGCATTTT